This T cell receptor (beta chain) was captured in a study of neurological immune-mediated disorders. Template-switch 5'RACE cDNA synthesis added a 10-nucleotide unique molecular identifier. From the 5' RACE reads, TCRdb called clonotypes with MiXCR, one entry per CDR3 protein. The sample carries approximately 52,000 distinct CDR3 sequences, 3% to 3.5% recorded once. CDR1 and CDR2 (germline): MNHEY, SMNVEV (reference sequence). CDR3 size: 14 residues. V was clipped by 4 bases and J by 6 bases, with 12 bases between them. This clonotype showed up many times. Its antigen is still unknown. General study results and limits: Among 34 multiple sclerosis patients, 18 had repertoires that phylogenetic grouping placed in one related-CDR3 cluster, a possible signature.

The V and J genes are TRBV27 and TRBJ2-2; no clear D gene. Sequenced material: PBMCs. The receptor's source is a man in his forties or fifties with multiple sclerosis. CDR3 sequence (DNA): TGTGCCAGCAGTTGGACGGAGAGAGCCGGGGAGCTGTTTTTT. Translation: CASSWTERAGELFF.